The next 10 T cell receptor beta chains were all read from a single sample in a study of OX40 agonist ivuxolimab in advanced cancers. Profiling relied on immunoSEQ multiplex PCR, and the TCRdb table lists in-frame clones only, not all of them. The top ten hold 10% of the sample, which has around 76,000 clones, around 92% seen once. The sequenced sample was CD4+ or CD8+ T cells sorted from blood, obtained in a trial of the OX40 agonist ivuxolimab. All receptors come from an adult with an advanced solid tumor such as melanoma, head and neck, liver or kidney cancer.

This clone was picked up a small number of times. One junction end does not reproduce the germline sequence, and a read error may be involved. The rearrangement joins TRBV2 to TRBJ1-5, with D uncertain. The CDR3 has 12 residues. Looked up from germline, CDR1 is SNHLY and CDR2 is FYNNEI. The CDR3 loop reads CASSEVNQPQHF. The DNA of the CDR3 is TGTGCCAGCAGCGAAGTAAATCAGCCCCAGCATTTT. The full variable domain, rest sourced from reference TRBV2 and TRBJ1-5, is EPEVTQTPSHQVTQMGQEVILRCVPISNHLYFYWYRQILGQKVEFLVSFYNNEISEKSEIFDDQFSVERPDGSNFTLKIRSTKLEDSAMYFCASSEVNQPQHFGDGTRLSIL.

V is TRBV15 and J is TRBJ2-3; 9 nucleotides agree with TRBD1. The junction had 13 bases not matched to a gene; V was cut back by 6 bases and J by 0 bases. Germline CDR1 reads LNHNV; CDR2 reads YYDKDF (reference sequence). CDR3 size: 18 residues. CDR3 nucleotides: TGTGCCACCAGAGTCGGGACAGGGACGTCTCTCAGCACAGATACGCAGTATTTT. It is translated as CATRVGTGTSLSTDTQYF.

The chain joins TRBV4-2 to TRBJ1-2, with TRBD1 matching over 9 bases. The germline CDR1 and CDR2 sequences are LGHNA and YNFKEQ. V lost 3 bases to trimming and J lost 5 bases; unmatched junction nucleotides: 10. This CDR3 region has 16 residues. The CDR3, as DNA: TGTGCCAGCAGCCATCCAGGGACAGGGTCCTATTATGGCTACACCTTC. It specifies CASSHPGTGSYYGYTF.

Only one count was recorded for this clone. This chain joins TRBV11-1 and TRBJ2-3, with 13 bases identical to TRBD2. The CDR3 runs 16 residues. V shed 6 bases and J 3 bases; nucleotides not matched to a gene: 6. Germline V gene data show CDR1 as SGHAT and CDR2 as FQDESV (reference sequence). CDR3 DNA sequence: TGTGCCAGCAGTCCGACTAGCGGGGGGCTTACAGATACGCAGTATTTT. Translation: CASSPTSGGLTDTQYF.

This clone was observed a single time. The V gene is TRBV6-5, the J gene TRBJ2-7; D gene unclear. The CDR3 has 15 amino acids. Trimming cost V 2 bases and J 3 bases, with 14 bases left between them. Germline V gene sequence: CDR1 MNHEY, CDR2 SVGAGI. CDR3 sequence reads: CASSYELTSFYEQYF. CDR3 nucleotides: TGTGCCAGCAGTTACGAACTGACTTCCTTCTACGAGCAGTACTTC.

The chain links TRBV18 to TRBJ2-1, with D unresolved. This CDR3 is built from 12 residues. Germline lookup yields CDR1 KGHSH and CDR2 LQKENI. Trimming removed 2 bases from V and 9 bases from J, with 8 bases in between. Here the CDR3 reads CASSPTSGEQFF. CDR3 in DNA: TGTGCCAGCTCACCAACGAGTGGTGAGCAGTTCTTC.

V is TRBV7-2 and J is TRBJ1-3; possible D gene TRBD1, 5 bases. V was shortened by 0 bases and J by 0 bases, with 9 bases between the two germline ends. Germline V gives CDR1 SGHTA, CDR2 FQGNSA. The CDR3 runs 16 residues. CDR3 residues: CASSLAPGASGNTIYF. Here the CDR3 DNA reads TGTGCCAGCAGCTTAGCACCTGGGGCCTCTGGAAACACCATATATTTT.

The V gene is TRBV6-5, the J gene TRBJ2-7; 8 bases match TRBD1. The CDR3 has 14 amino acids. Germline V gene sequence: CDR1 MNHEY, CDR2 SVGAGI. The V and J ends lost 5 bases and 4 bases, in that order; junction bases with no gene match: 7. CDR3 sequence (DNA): TGTGCCAGCAGTCGCGGACAGGGTTGGTACGAGCAGTACTTC. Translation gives CASSRGQGWYEQYF.

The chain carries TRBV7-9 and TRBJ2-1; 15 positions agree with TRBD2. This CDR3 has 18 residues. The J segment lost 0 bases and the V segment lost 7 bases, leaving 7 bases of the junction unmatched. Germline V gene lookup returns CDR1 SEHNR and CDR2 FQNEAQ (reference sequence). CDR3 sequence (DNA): TGTGCCAGCACCCGGACTAGCGGGGGGGAGAGCTCCTACAATGAGCAGTTCTTC. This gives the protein CASTRTSGGESSYNEQFF.

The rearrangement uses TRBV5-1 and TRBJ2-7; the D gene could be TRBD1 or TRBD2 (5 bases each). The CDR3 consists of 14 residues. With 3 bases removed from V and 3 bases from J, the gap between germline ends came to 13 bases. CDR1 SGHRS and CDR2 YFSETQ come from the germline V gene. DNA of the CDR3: TGCGCCAGCAGCTCCCTTTGGGGGAGCTACGAGCAGTACTTC. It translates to CASSSLWGSYEQYF. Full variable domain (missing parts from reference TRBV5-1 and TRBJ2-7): KAGVTQTPRYLIKTRGQQVTLSCSPISGHRSVSWYQQTPGQGLQFLFEYFSETQRNKGNFPGRFSGRQFSNSRSEMNVSTLELGDSALYLCASSSLWGSYEQYFGPGTRLTVT.